This TCR beta chain comes out of a study of OX40 agonist ivuxolimab in advanced cancers. Study-wide results and limits: At doses 0.1 to 3.0 mg/kg, CD4+ and CD8+ clones expanded.

The CDR3 is made up of 15 amino acids. Deletions cut 6 bases from V and 0 bases from J, with 14 bases between. Germline V gives CDR1 MDHEN, CDR2 SYDVKM. This clone was recorded only once. Its antigen is unknown. Profiling relied on immunoSEQ multiplex PCR, and the TCRdb table lists in-frame clones only, not all of them. Altogether approximately 72,000 clones are present, roughly 84% being singletons, with the ten largest covering around 0.78%. The TCR sequence derives from an adult with an advanced solid tumor such as melanoma, head and neck, liver or kidney cancer. The sample here was CD4+ or CD8+ T cells sorted from blood, taken in a trial of the OX40 agonist ivuxolimab. V and J are TRBV28 and TRBJ1-1; tentative D call: TRBD1 (6 bases). CDR3 protein: CASSTLGQLNTEAFF. The CDR3 region has the DNA TGTGCCAGCAGCACACTGGGACAATTGAACACTGAAGCTTTCTTT.